These T cell receptor beta chains were read from a single sample in a study of blood T cell repertoires in COVID-19. TCRdb keeps only in-frame clones here, not all; method: immunoSEQ multiplex PCR. The profile shows roughly 260,000 clones, roughly 84% of them singletons. Material for sequencing was peripheral blood. Receptor source: a young woman with acute or convalescent COVID-19. CDR3s include the opening cysteine and the closing phenylalanine or tryptophan. A D gene is named only where the DNA matches it firmly. Size is omitted from some rows. Given values are once, few, many or a class for expanded clones.

size: -
D: -
J: TRBJ2-7
V: TRBV9
CDR3: CASSVGTGPSYEQYF
DNA: TGTGCCAGCAGCGTAGGAACAGGTCCGTCCTACGAGCAGTACTTC

size: -
D: TRBD1
J: TRBJ1-2
V: TRBV4-3
CDR3: CASSQDHVGGAYGYTF
DNA: TGCGCCAGCAGCCAAGATCATGTAGGGGGCGCATATGGCTACACCTTC

size: once
D: -
J: TRBJ2-1
V: TRBV28
CDR3: CASSPGLYNEQFF
DNA: TGTGCCAGCAGCCCGGGACTGTACAATGAGCAGTTCTTC

size: -
D: TRBD2
J: TRBJ2-1
V: TRBV6-5
CDR3: CASSLLAGGPFEQFF
DNA: TGTGCCAGCAGCTTACTAGCGGGAGGGCCTTTTGAGCAGTTCTTC

size: -
D: TRBD1
J: TRBJ1-2
V: TRBV6-5
CDR3: CASSYQNRGGYTF
DNA: TGTGCCAGCAGTTACCAAAACAGGGGTGGCTACACCTTC

size: once
D: -
J: TRBJ2-7
V: TRBV30
CDR3: CAWSVPAGYSEQYF
DNA: TGTGCCTGGAGTGTACCGGCAGGGTACAGCGAGCAGTACTTC

size: -
D: TRBD1
J: TRBJ1-2
V: TRBV5-1
CDR3: CASNPGGNYGYTF
DNA: TGCGCCAGCAACCCAGGGGGTAACTATGGCTACACCTTC

size: -
D: TRBD2
J: TRBJ2-7
V: TRBV5-1
CDR3: CASSLTASGYSYEQYF
DNA: TGCGCCAGCAGCTTGACTGCTAGCGGGTACTCCTACGAGCAGTACTTC

size: -
D: -
J: TRBJ2-1
V: TRBV2
CDR3: CASSEALQGFTLPSSYNEQFF
DNA: TGTGCCAGCAGTGAAGCGCTTCAGGGGTTTACTCTCCCCTCGTCTTACAATGAGCAGTTCTTC

size: -
D: -
J: TRBJ2-1
V: TRBV28
CDR3: CASSQIYNEQFF
DNA: TGTGCCAGCAGTCAAATTTACAATGAGCAGTTCTTC

size: once
D: TRBD2
J: TRBJ2-1
V: TRBV18
CDR3: CASSPASGRGAYNEQFF
DNA: TGTGCCAGCTCACCAGCGAGCGGGAGGGGAGCCTACAATGAGCAGTTCTTC

size: -
D: -
J: TRBJ1-2
V: TRBV5-6
CDR3: CASTPPRDGRSYGYTF
DNA: TGTGCCAGCACCCCCCCCCGGGACGGGAGATCCTATGGCTACACCTTC

size: -
D: -
J: TRBJ2-4
V: TRBV19
CDR3: CASTSTSSGNIQYF
DNA: TGTGCCAGTACCTCGACTAGTTCTGGGAACATTCAGTACTTC

size: -
D: TRBD2
J: TRBJ2-1
V: TRBV5-8
CDR3: CASSPWEGEQFF
DNA: TGTGCCAGCAGCCCTTGGGAGGGTGAGCAGTTCTTC

size: -
D: TRBD1
J: TRBJ2-7
V: TRBV2
CDR3: CASRRTGGYEQYF
DNA: TGTGCCAGCAGGCGGACAGGGGGTTACGAGCAGTACTTC

size: once
D: TRBD1
J: TRBJ2-7
V: TRBV5-5
CDR3: CASRTGRGMVYEQYF
DNA: TGTGCCAGCAGGACAGGGCGAGGGATGGTATACGAGCAGTACTTC

size: once
D: -
J: TRBJ2-7
V: TRBV4-3
CDR3: CASSQDVGGRSYEQYF
DNA: TGCGCCAGCAGCCAAGATGTGGGGGGTCGGTCCTACGAGCAGTACTTC

size: -
D: TRBD2
J: TRBJ2-7
V: TRBV19
CDR3: CASSKAGLATPGEQYF
DNA: TGTGCCAGTAGTAAAGCGGGACTAGCTACCCCGGGCGAGCAGTACTTC

size: -
D: TRBD2
J: TRBJ2-7
V: TRBV14
CDR3: CASSPLGLAGVPYEQYF
DNA: TGTGCCAGCAGCCCCCTTGGACTAGCGGGAGTTCCTTACGAGCAGTACTTC

size: -
D: -
J: TRBJ2-7
V: TRBV19
CDR3: CASSIGRTYEQYF
DNA: TGTGCCAGTAGTATTGGCAGAACCTACGAGCAGTACTTC

size: -
D: TRBD2
J: TRBJ2-3
V: TRBV11-2
CDR3: CASSLARTSGWDTQYF
DNA: TGTGCCAGCAGCTTAGCTAGGACTAGCGGTTGGGATACGCAGTATTTT

size: -
D: TRBD1
J: TRBJ2-7
V: TRBV14
CDR3: CASSIPGQGAYEQYF
DNA: TGTGCCAGCAGCATCCCGGGACAGGGGGCCTACGAGCAGTACTTC

size: -
D: TRBD1
J: TRBJ2-7
V: TRBV27
CDR3: CASSLSVGDSFSYEQYF
DNA: TGTGCCAGCAGTTTATCGGTGGGGGACAGTTTTTCCTACGAGCAGTACTTC

size: -
D: -
J: TRBJ2-7
V: TRBV27
CDR3: CASGTPYEQYF
DNA: TGTGCCAGCGGGACACCCTACGAGCAGTACTTC

size: -
D: TRBD1
J: TRBJ2-2
V: TRBV2
CDR3: CASSPRQGVDSGNTGELFF
DNA: TGTGCCAGCAGCCCGCGACAGGGGGTAGATTCGGGGAACACCGGGGAGCTGTTTTTT

size: -
D: -
J: TRBJ2-7
V: TRBV6-5
CDR3: CASSPGQSYEQYF
DNA: TGTGCCAGCAGCCCCGGACAATCCTACGAGCAGTACTTC

size: -
D: -
J: TRBJ2-5
V: TRBV27
CDR3: CASSLFSGETQYF
DNA: TGTGCCAGCAGTTTATTTTCGGGAGAGACCCAGTACTTC

size: -
D: -
J: TRBJ2-7
V: TRBV7-2
CDR3: CASSLVTSVLSYEQYF
DNA: TGTGCCAGCAGCTTAGTTACCAGCGTGCTCTCCTACGAGCAGTACTTC

size: -
D: TRBD2
J: TRBJ2-1
V: TRBV5-1
CDR3: CASSTGTSAYNEQFF
DNA: TGCGCCAGCAGCACGGGGACTAGCGCCTACAATGAGCAGTTCTTC

size: -
D: TRBD1
J: TRBJ1-3
V: TRBV6-1
CDR3: CASSADRAYSGNTIYF
DNA: TGTGCCAGCAGTGCTGACAGGGCATACTCTGGAAACACCATATATTTT

size: -
D: -
J: TRBJ1-6
V: TRBV27
CDR3: CASSLGGGYNSPLHF
DNA: TGTGCCAGCAGTTTAGGGGGAGGGTATAATTCACCCCTCCACTTT

size: -
D: TRBD1
J: TRBJ1-1
V: TRBV19
CDR3: CASSIDTRGRTNTEAFF
DNA: TGTGCCAGTAGTATAGATACCAGGGGGCGAACGAACACTGAAGCTTTCTTT

size: few
D: -
J: TRBJ2-3
V: TRBV18
CDR3: CASSPPNRNTDTQYF
DNA: TGTGCCAGCTCACCACCTAACAGAAACACAGATACGCAGTATTTT

size: -
D: -
J: TRBJ1-1
V: TRBV30
CDR3: CAWSVQVMNTEAFF
DNA: TGTGCCTGGAGTGTACAGGTCATGAACACTGAAGCTTTCTTT

size: -
D: -
J: TRBJ1-2
V: TRBV20-1
CDR3: CSAIQVDGYTF
DNA: TGCAGTGCTATTCAGGTTGATGGCTACACCTTC

size: once
D: -
J: TRBJ2-7
V: TRBV29-1
CDR3: CSVLDRAGGYEQYF
DNA: TGCAGCGTTTTAGACAGGGCCGGGGGCTACGAGCAGTACTTC

size: -
D: TRBD2
J: TRBJ2-1
V: TRBV30
CDR3: CAWSISGGEQFF
DNA: TGTGCCTGGAGTATTAGCGGGGGGGAGCAGTTCTTC

size: -
D: -
J: TRBJ2-3
V: TRBV2
CDR3: CASSEAGGTQYF
DNA: TGTGCCAGCAGTGAAGCGGGGGGAACGCAGTATTTT

size: -
D: TRBD2
J: TRBJ2-7
V: TRBV5-1
CDR3: CASSDPTSGNTYEQYF
DNA: TGCGCCAGCTCCGACCCCACTAGCGGAAATACCTACGAGCAGTACTTC

size: -
D: TRBD2
J: TRBJ2-5
V: TRBV18
CDR3: CASSPSGVQETQYF
DNA: TGTGCCAGCTCGCCTAGCGGGGTGCAAGAGACCCAGTACTTC

size: -
D: -
J: TRBJ1-4
V: TRBV4-3
CDR3: CASSQGEGTTNEKLFF
DNA: TGCGCCAGCAGCCAAGGCGAGGGAACAACTAATGAAAAACTGTTTTTT

size: -
D: -
J: TRBJ1-1
V: TRBV6-5
CDR3: CASSYSTRGYTEAFF
DNA: TGTGCCAGCAGTTACTCGACCAGGGGATACACTGAAGCTTTCTTT

size: few
D: TRBD2
J: TRBJ2-5
V: TRBV27
CDR3: CASSLLAGGQETQYF
DNA: TGTGCCAGCAGTTTGTTAGCGGGAGGGCAAGAGACCCAGTACTTC

size: -
D: TRBD1
J: TRBJ1-1
V: TRBV30
CDR3: CAWTDTGENTEAFF
DNA: TGTGCCTGGACCGATACAGGGGAGAACACTGAAGCTTTCTTT

size: -
D: -
J: TRBJ1-1
V: TRBV7-2
CDR3: CASSLRVARGGSTEAFF
DNA: TGTGCCAGCAGCTTAAGGGTCGCCAGGGGTGGTAGCACTGAAGCTTTCTTT

size: -
D: -
J: TRBJ1-5
V: TRBV10-2
CDR3: CASRWGVNQPQHF
DNA: TGCGCCAGCAGGTGGGGGGTCAATCAGCCCCAGCATTTT

size: -
D: TRBD2
J: TRBJ2-4
V: TRBV15
CDR3: CATSRDLLAGGGGNIQYF
DNA: TGTGCCACCAGCAGAGATCTACTAGCGGGGGGCGGTGGAAACATTCAGTACTTC

size: -
D: -
J: TRBJ1-2
V: TRBV4-1
CDR3: CASSQDLLRGSGYTF
DNA: TGCGCCAGCAGCCAAGATTTGTTACGGGGTTCCGGCTACACCTTC

size: -
D: -
J: TRBJ2-3
V: TRBV27
CDR3: CASKALASTDTQYF
DNA: TGTGCCAGCAAGGCCCTAGCCTCCACAGATACGCAGTATTTT

size: -
D: TRBD1
J: TRBJ1-3
V: TRBV2
CDR3: CASSVRTGVSGNTIYF
DNA: TGTGCCAGCAGTGTCCGAACAGGGGTCTCTGGAAACACCATATATTTT

size: once
D: TRBD1
J: TRBJ2-3
V: TRBV30
CDR3: CAWMGQGADTQYF
DNA: TGTGCCTGGATGGGACAGGGGGCAGATACGCAGTATTTT

size: -
D: TRBD1
J: TRBJ2-1
V: TRBV4-3
CDR3: CASSQDQDRAYNEQFF
DNA: TGCGCCAGCAGCCAAGACCAGGACAGGGCCTACAATGAGCAGTTCTTC

size: -
D: -
J: TRBJ1-3
V: TRBV5-6
CDR3: CASSNTGGDTIYF
DNA: TGTGCCAGCAGCAATACGGGGGGAGACACCATATATTTT

size: -
D: -
J: TRBJ2-7
V: TRBV6-2/TRBV6-3
CDR3: CASSFTTGSDYEQYF
DNA: TGTGCCAGCAGTTTTACAACAGGGAGTGACTACGAGCAGTACTTC

size: -
D: -
J: TRBJ2-6
V: TRBV30
CDR3: CACSTDSGANVLTF
DNA: TGTGCCTGTTCGACAGACTCTGGGGCCAACGTCCTGACTTTC

size: -
D: -
J: TRBJ2-7
V: TRBV5-1
CDR3: CASSLALQGTYEQYF
DNA: TGCGCCAGCAGCTTGGCCTTACAGGGAACTTACGAGCAGTACTTC

size: -
D: TRBD1
J: TRBJ1-1
V: TRBV7-8
CDR3: CASSLVGDRGGTEAFF
DNA: TGTGCCAGCAGCTTAGTTGGGGACAGGGGTGGCACTGAAGCTTTCTTT

size: -
D: TRBD2
J: TRBJ2-7
V: TRBV9
CDR3: CASSVSTSGAYEQYF
DNA: TGTGCCAGCAGCGTCTCTACTAGCGGGGCTTACGAGCAGTACTTC